The rows below give T cell receptor beta chains drawn from one sample of a study of identical twins' blood T cells. Using its own MiXCR run on the 5' RACE reads, TCRdb lists one record per CDR3 protein. The sample contains 350,000 to 400,000 distinct CDR3 sequences, roughly 31% of which appear only once. Sequences were obtained from PBMCs. These receptors all come from a woman between 18 and 50 years old in good health. Both conserved end residues are part of each CDR3. A D gene is named only where the DNA matches it firmly. The size field is filled for only some rows; it gives once, few, many or a size class.

TRBV19,TRBD1,TRBJ1-2,many,TGTGCCAGTAGTCTAACCGGGACAGGGAATTATGGCTACACCTTC,CASSLTGTGNYGYTF
TRBV11-2,.,TRBJ1-6,.,TGTGCCAGCAGCCTACTATATAATTCACCCCTCCACTTT,CASSLLYNSPLHF
TRBV20-1,.,TRBJ2-7,few,TGCAGTGCTAGAGATGGAGTGGGGGCCTACGAGCAGTACTTC,CSARDGVGAYEQYF
TRBV5-1,.,TRBJ1-1,many,TGCGCCAGCAGCTTGCTTATGCAGGGGAACACTGAAGCTTTCTTT,CASSLLMQGNTEAFF
TRBV6-6,.,TRBJ1-5,.,TGTGCCAGCAGTTGGGAAAAAAGCAATCAGCCCCAGCATTTT,CASSWEKSNQPQHF
TRBV28,TRBD1,TRBJ1-1,.,TGTGCCAGCACCCCGACAGGGGAGAACACTGAAGCTTTCTTT,CASTPTGENTEAFF
TRBV11-2,.,TRBJ2-5,few,TGTGCCAGCAGCTTAGTCGCTAGCTCGGGAGAGACCCAGTACTTC,CASSLVASSGETQYF
TRBV20-1,TRBD2,TRBJ2-4,.,TGCAGTGCCAGAGATGATCTAGCGGGGAAAAACATTCAGTACTTC,CSARDDLAGKNIQYF
TRBV20-1,.,TRBJ1-1,few,TGCAGTGCTAAGAAGGGGGTTGACACTGAAGCTTTCTTT,CSAKKGVDTEAFF
TRBV5-1,.,TRBJ2-1,.,TGCGCCAGCAGCTTATCGAGACACAATGAGCAGTTCTTC,CASSLSRHNEQFF
TRBV19,.,TRBJ2-1,.,TGTGCCAGTAGTTTCTCCCGACCCCCTTACAATGAGCAGTTCTTC,CASSFSRPPYNEQFF
TRBV7-9,.,TRBJ1-6,many,TGTGCCAGCAGCAACCTGGCGGCAAATAATTCACCCCTCCACTTT,CASSNLAANNSPLHF
TRBV10-2,.,TRBJ2-7,few,TGCGCCAGCAGTAAAACTACATACGAGCAGTACTTC,CASSKTTYEQYF
TRBV27,TRBD2,TRBJ2-1,few,TGTGCCAGCAGTCTAATGTTGGGGAGGGCCTTTTCAAATGAGCAGTTCTTC,CASSLMLGRAFSNEQFF
TRBV19,TRBD1,TRBJ2-3,.,TGTGCCAGTAGTGGACAGGGAAGCGGAACAGATACGCAGTATTTT,CASSGQGSGTDTQYF
TRBV6-1,.,TRBJ1-1,.,TGTGCCAGCAGGAGACAGCTGAAGAACACTGAAGCTTTCTTT,CASRRQLKNTEAFF
TRBV20-1,TRBD1,TRBJ1-1,.,TGCAGTGCTAGGACAGGGGGGCTGAACACTGAAGCTTTCTTT,CSARTGGLNTEAFF
TRBV21-1,.,TRBJ1-5,few,TGTGCCAGCAGCAAAGAGGATAGACAGGCGCAGGGAGATCAGCCCCGGCATTTT,CASSKEDRQAQGDQPRHF
TRBV5-6,.,TRBJ2-3,.,TGTGCCAGCAGCTTGGCCTACGAATCTAGCACAGATACGCAGTATTTT,CASSLAYESSTDTQYF
TRBV19,TRBD1,TRBJ2-2,few,TGTGCCAGTAGTTCAAGGACAGGGACGGTCACCGGGGAGCTGTTTTTT,CASSSRTGTVTGELFF
TRBV3-1,.,TRBJ1-2,few,TGTGCCAGCAACCATCTTGAGCGAGGTGGGGATGGCTACACCTTC,CASNHLERGGDGYTF
TRBV20-1,.,TRBJ2-3,.,TGCAGCGTGGGGATGCTCGCGAGTGCCGATGGATGGGATACGCAGTATTTT,CSVGMLASADGWDTQYF
TRBV3-1,.,TRBJ2-1,few,TGTGCCAGCAGCCAATCCGGGACACACAATGAGCAGTTCTTC,CASSQSGTHNEQFF
TRBV21-1,.,TRBJ1-1,.,TGTGCCAGCAGCAAAATTCTTAGGGGGGCGCATACTGAAGCTTTCTTT,CASSKILRGAHTEAFF
TRBV19,.,TRBJ1-1,.,TGTGCCAGTAGCCGACGAGGGGCGGTCTCCACTGAAGCTTTCTTT,CASSRRGAVSTEAFF
TRBV7-9,.,TRBJ2-7,.,TGTGCCAGCAGCTCCCCTTTTGGAGACTACGAGCAGTACTTC,CASSSPFGDYEQYF
TRBV21-1,.,TRBJ2-1,.,TGTGCCAGCAGCAAGCGAGGGGCCAGCTCCTACAATGAGCAGTTCTTC,CASSKRGASSYNEQFF
TRBV30,.,TRBJ1-6,few,TGTGCCCGGAGTGAAGGCTTGGGTTCACCCCTCCACTTT,CARSEGLGSPLHF
TRBV19,.,TRBJ2-7,many,TGTGCCAGTAGTTGGGGACCGATATACGAGCAGTACTTC,CASSWGPIYEQYF
TRBV7-9,.,TRBJ1-1,many,TGTGCCAGCAGCTCTCTGGGGGCTATTGCTTTCTTT,CASSSLGAIAFF
TRBV29-1,.,TRBJ1-1,.,TGCAGCGTCCTGGGGGGTACCACTGAAGCTTTCTTT,CSVLGGTTEAFF
TRBV2,.,TRBJ2-7,.,TGTGCCACCAAAGACCGGGACACCGCCTCCTACGAGCAGTACTTC,CATKDRDTASYEQYF
TRBV21-1,.,TRBJ1-2,few,TGTGCCAGCAGCAAAGAGTCAGGGGGACAGGATGGCTACACCTTC,CASSKESGGQDGYTF
TRBV29-1,.,TRBJ1-2,few,TGCAGCGGGCAAGAATCAGGGTGGGGTGGCTACACCTTC,CSGQESGWGGYTF
TRBV5-5,TRBD2,TRBJ2-1,.,TGTGCCAGCAGCCCCAGGACTAGCGGGAATTACAATGAGCAGTTCTTC,CASSPRTSGNYNEQFF
TRBV14,.,TRBJ1-1,many,TGTGCCAGCAGCCAACCCCCGGGACATCTTAACACTGAAGCTTTCTTT,CASSQPPGHLNTEAFF
TRBV6-5,TRBD1,TRBJ2-3,.,TGTGCCAGCAGTTATAGGCAGGGGGCTGCAGATACGCAGTATTTT,CASSYRQGAADTQYF
TRBV11-2,TRBD1,TRBJ1-4,few,TGTGCCAGCAGCTCACAACAGGGGAAATATGAAAAACTGTTTTTT,CASSSQQGKYEKLFF
TRBV20-1,.,TRBJ2-1,.,TGCAGTGCTAGCCGAGGGCCTTCCTACAATGAGCAGTTCTTC,CSASRGPSYNEQFF
TRBV20-1,.,TRBJ1-3,.,TGCAGTGCCCCAGCCTATTCTGCGAACACCATATATTTT,CSAPAYSANTIYF
TRBV7-9,TRBD1,TRBJ1-2,.,TGTGCCAGCAGTTCCGGGACAGGTGATGGCTACACCTTC,CASSSGTGDGYTF